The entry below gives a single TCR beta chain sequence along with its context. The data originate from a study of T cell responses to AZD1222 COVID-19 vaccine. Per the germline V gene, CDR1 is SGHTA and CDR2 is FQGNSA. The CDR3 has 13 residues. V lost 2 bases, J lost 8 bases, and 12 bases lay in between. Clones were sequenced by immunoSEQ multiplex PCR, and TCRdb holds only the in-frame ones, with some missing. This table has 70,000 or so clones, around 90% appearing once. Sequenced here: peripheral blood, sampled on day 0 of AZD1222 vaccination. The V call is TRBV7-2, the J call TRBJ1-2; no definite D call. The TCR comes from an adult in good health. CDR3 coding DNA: TGTGCCAGCAGCTTATCTCCAGGACGAGGCTACACCTTC. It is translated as CASSLSPGRGYTF.